This section outlines one T cell receptor beta chain sequence together with its context. Its target is unknown. This sample was taken from a study of CXCR3-negative and CXCR3-positive naive CD8 T cells. Points from the study as a whole: The study found more hydrophobic TRB CDR3s in CXCR3-positive naive cells than in CXCR3-negative naive cells.

The CDR3 contains 14 residues. Germline lookup yields CDR1 SEHNR and CDR2 FQNEAQ (reference sequence). Identification of naive CD8+ T cells rested on CD45RO-CCR7+CD27+CD95- status. Preparation of TRB cDNA libraries relied on 5' RACE carrying UMI labels. TCRdb re-called the 5' RACE reads; every CDR3 protein appears as one record, without DNA. The sample holds over 95,000 distinct CDR3 sequences. The TCR was taken from a human donor in good health. Some clones in this sample may be carry-over from other donors' samples. The material sequenced was naive CXCR3+ CD8+ T cells from blood. Stated subset: CD45RO-CCR7+CD27+CD95- naive CD8+ T cells expressing CXCR3 (TNR3+). The V and J genes are TRBV7-9 and TRBJ2-7; the D call from TCRdb, TRBD1, cannot be confirmed without DNA. CDR3: CASSPQGGTYEQYF.